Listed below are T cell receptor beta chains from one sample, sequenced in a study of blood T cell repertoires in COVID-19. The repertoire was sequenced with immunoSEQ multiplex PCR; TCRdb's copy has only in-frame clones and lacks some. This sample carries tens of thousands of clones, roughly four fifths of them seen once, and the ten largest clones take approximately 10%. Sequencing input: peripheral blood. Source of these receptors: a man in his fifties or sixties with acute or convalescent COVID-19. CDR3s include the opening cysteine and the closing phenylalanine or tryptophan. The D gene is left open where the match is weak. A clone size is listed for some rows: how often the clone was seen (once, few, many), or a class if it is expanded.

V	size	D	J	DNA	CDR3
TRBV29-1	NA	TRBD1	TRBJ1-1	TGCAGCGGATCCCGGGACAGGTACACTGAAGCTTTCTTT	CSGSRDRYTEAFF
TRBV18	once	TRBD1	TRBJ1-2	TGTGCCAGCTCACCGCTGGGACAGGAGAACTATGGCTACACCTTC	CASSPLGQENYGYTF
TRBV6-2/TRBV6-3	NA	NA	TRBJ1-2	TGTGCCAGCAGTTACTCTGAGTATTATGGCTACACCTTC	CASSYSEYYGYTF
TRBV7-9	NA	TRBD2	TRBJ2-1	TGTGCCAGCAGCCGGGCTCGGCCAAAAATGGGGCTAGCGGGGCCCAATGAGCAGTTCTTC	CASSRARPKMGLAGPNEQFF
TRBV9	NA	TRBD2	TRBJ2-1	TGTGCCAGCAGCAAGACTAGCGGGGAATTCAATGAGCAGTTCTTC	CASSKTSGEFNEQFF
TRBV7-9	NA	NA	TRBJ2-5	TGTGCCAGCAGCCTTAACCAAGAGACCCAGTACTTC	CASSLNQETQYF
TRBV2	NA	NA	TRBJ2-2	TGTGCCAGCAATCCCAAGAACACCGGGGAGCTGTTTTTT	CASNPKNTGELFF
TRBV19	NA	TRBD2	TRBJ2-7	TGTGCCAGTAGTGGACTAGAGGAGCAGTACTTC	CASSGLEEQYF
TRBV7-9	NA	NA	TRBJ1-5	TGTGCCAGTCAGGGGAATAGCAATCAGCCCCAGCATTTT	CASQGNSNQPQHF
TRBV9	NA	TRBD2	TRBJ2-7	TGTGCCAGCAGCTCAGGCGGGGGTTACGAGCAGTACTTC	CASSSGGGYEQYF
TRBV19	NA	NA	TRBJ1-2	TGTGCCAGTAGCATCCCTCGGAGCCACAAGGGCTACACCTTC	CASSIPRSHKGYTF
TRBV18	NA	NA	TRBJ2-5	TGTGCCAGCGCCACCGGGGGAAAAGTTAGCGAGACCCAGTACTTC	CASATGGKVSETQYF
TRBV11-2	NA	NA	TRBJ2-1	TGTGCCAGCAGCTTAGTGCGGGTCTCCTACAATGAGCAGTTCTTC	CASSLVRVSYNEQFF
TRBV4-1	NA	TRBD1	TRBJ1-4	TGCGCCAGCAGCCAAACCGACAGGGGTGCAACTAATGAAAAACTGTTTTTT	CASSQTDRGATNEKLFF
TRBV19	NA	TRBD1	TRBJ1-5	TGTGCCAGTAATCTGGACAGGGCGCGCAATCAGCCCCAGCATTTT	CASNLDRARNQPQHF
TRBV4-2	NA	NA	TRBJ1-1	TGTGCCAGCAGCCAAGGGTTCGAGAGGAACACTGAAGCTTTCTTT	CASSQGFERNTEAFF
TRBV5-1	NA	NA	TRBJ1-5	TGCGCCAGCAGCTTGGGACAGGCCAATCAGCCCCAGCATTTT	CASSLGQANQPQHF
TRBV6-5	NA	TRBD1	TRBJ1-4	TGTGCCAGCAGACTACAGGGGGCGAACGAAAAACTGTTTTTT	CASRLQGANEKLFF
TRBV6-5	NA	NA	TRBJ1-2	TGTGCCAGCGGGGCAGGGTTCGGCTACACCTTC	CASGAGFGYTF
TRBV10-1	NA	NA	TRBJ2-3	TGCGCCAGCAGTAACCTGCCGTCCGGGACGGACTACACAGATACGCAGTATTTT	CASSNLPSGTDYTDTQYF